What follows describes a single TCR beta chain. What it binds is not known. Profiled with immunoSEQ multiplex PCR; TCRdb holds only in-frame clones, not every one. The table shows under 80,000 clones, with approximately 89% occurring only once. The data originate from a study of OX40 agonist ivuxolimab in advanced cancers. Broader study findings: Clonal expansion was among the lowest in partial responders at 0.1-3.0 mg/kg, especially CD8+. In CD8+ T cells, expanded clones were on average more numerous than in CD4+.

This TCR was recovered from an adult with an advanced solid tumor such as melanoma, head and neck, liver or kidney cancer. The starting material was CD4+ or CD8+ T cells sorted from blood, obtained in a trial of the OX40 agonist ivuxolimab.

The CDR3 sequence is CASRTFDSTNTGELFF. CDR3 nucleotides: TGTGCCAGTAGAACATTCGACAGTACTAACACCGGGGAGCTGTTTTTT. The chain employs TRBV19 and TRBJ2-2, with D possibly being TRBD1 (5 bases). The length of the CDR3 is 16 residues. The V end lost 6 bases, the J end lost 2 bases, and 16 bases lay between the germline ends. Germline values: CDR1 LNHDA, CDR2 SQIVND (reference sequence).